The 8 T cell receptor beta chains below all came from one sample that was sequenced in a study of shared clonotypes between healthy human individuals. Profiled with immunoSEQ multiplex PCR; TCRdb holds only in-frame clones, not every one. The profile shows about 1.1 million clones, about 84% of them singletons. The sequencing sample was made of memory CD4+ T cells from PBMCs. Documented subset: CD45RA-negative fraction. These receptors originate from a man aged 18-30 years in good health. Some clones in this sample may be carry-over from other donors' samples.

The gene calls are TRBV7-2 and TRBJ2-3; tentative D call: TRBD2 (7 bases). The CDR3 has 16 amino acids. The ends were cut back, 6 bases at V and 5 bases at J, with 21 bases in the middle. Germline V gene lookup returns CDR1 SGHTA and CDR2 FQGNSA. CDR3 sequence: CASSFSPRGGGDTQYF. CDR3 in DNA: TGTGCCAGCAGTTTTAGTCCCAGGGGCGGGGGAGATACGCAGTATTTT.

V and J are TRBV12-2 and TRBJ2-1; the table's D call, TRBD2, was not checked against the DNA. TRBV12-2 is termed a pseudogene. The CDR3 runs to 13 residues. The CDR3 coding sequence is TGTGCAAGTCGCTTAGGGGACTACGGCCCCCAGTTCTTC. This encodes CASRLGDYGPQFF.

The chain's CDR3 is CASRPRLGREGANVLTF. The CDR3 bases are TGTGCCAGCAGGCCGAGGTTAGGGAGAGAGGGGGCCAACGTCCTGACTTTC. The chain recombines TRBV28 with TRBJ2-6; D may be TRBD2 (5 bases). There are 17 residues in the CDR3. V lost 6 bases, J lost 4 bases, and 19 bases lay in between. From germline, CDR1 is MDHEN and CDR2 SYDVKM.

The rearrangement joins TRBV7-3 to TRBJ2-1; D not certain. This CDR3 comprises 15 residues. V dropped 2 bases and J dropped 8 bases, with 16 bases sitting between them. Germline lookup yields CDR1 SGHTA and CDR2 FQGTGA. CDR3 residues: CASSLVAKETYEQFF. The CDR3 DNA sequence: TGTGCCAGCAGCTTAGTGGCTAAAGAGACCTATGAGCAGTTCTTC. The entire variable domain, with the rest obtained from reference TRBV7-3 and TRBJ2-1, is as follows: GAGVSQTPSNKVTEKGKYVELRCDPISGHTALYWYRQSLGQGPEFLIYFQGTGAADDSGLPNDRFFAVRPEGSVSTLKIQRTERGDSAVYLCASSLVAKETYEQFFGPGTRLTVL.

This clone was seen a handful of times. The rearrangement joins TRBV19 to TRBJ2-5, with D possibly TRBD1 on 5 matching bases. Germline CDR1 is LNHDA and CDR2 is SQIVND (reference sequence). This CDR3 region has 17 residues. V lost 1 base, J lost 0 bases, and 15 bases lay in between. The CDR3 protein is CASSIGGRNIYQETQYF. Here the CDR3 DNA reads TGTGCCAGTAGTATAGGGGGCAGGAACATATACCAAGAGACCCAGTACTTC.

CDR3 nucleotides: TGCGCCAGCAGCTTGGTGGACGGACCGACGGGGACCCAGTACTTC. Translating gives CASSLVDGPTGTQYF. V gene TRBV5-1 combines with J gene TRBJ2-5, with D unresolved. V lost 0 bases and J 7 bases, leaving 16 bases between the germline ends. Germline loops: CDR1 SGHRS, CDR2 YFSETQ. This CDR3 is built from 15 residues. Full variable domain (remainder filled in from reference TRBV5-1 and TRBJ2-5): KAGVTQTPRYLIKTRGQQVTLSCSPISGHRSVSWYQQTPGQGLQFLFEYFSETQRNKGNFPGRFSGRQFSNSRSEMNVSTLELGDSALYLCASSLVDGPTGTQYFGPGTRLLVL.

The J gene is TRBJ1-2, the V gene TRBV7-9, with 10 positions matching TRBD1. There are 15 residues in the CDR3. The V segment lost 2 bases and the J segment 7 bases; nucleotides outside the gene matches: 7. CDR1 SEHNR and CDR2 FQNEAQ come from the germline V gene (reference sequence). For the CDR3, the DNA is TGTGCCAGCAGCTTACAGGGACAGGGGACGTTTGGCTACACCTTC. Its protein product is CASSLQGQGTFGYTF.

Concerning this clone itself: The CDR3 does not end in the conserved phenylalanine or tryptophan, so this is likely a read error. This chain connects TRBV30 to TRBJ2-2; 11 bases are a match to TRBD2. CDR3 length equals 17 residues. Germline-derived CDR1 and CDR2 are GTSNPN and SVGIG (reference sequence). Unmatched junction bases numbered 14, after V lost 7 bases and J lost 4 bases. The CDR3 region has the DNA TGTGCCTCGAACCCGACTAGCGGGATGGTTCGCACCGGGGAGCTGTTTGTT. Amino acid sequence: CASNPTSGMVRTGELFV.